A single sample is the source of the 19 T cell receptor beta chains below, sequenced in a study of blood T cell repertoires in COVID-19. Assay used: immunoSEQ multiplex PCR; TCRdb lists only in-frame clones, some missing. In the table there are around 170,000 clones, approximately 84% of which are singletons. Input material: peripheral blood. The receptors originated from a man aged 18 to 30 with active or convalescent COVID-19.

This chain connects TRBV19 to TRBJ2-1; D possibly corresponds to TRBD2 (5 bases). This CDR3 has 14 residues. The V gene's germline CDR1 is LNHDA and CDR2 SQIVND (reference sequence). Trimming cost V 3 bases and J 1 base, with 7 bases left between them. CDR3 loop: CASSIRGSYNEQFF. The CDR3 bases are TGTGCCAGTAGTATCCGGGGTTCCTACAATGAGCAGTTCTTC.

The chain joins TRBV14 to TRBJ2-3; D unresolved. Deletions cut 1 base from V and 6 bases from J, with 8 bases between. Germline values: CDR1 SGHDN, CDR2 FVKESK. The CDR3 runs to 13 residues. The CDR3 nucleotides are TGTGCCAGCAGCCAAGGACCTAGGGATACGCAGTATTTT. This sequence encodes CASSQGPRDTQYF.

This chain connects TRBV4-3 to TRBJ2-4, with D possibly matching TRBD1 (5 bases). Trimming left V 4 bases short and J 5 bases short, with 15 bases between. This CDR3 region has 15 residues. Germline V gene data show CDR1 as LGHNA and CDR2 as YSLEER. The CDR3 DNA reads as TGCGCCAGCAGCCGAACCGTGGGGCTCCAAAACATTCAGTACTTC. Translating it yields CASSRTVGLQNIQYF.

This chain connects TRBV11-3 to TRBJ2-3; a possible D gene is TRBD1 (6 bases). Germline V gene lookup returns CDR1 SGHNT and CDR2 YENEEA. CDR3 size: 17 residues. Trimming stripped 4 bases from V and 2 bases from J, with 19 bases between. This CDR3 reads CASSSTDSGALTDTQYF. In nucleotides, the CDR3 is TGTGCCAGCAGCTCGACCGACTCAGGGGCTCTCACAGATACGCAGTATTTT.

This rearrangement joins TRBV7-8 to TRBJ2-3; 9 nucleotides agree with TRBD1. V lost 2 bases and J lost 0; bases outside the gene matches: 6. Per germline, CDR1 SGHVS and CDR2 FQNEAQ. This CDR3 spans 17 amino acids. The CDR3 spells CASSLYATGGSTDTQYF. The CDR3, as DNA: TGTGCCAGCAGCTTATACGCGACAGGGGGAAGCACAGATACGCAGTATTTT.

This chain uses TRBV11-2 with TRBJ2-7; TRBD2 agrees at 8 bases. V was clipped by 0 bases and J by 5 bases; unmatched bases: 9. Germline CDR1 SGHAT, CDR2 FQNNGV. CDR3 length: 16 amino acids. The CDR3 bases are TGTGCCAGCAGCTTAGATCTTGGAACTAGCGGCGACGAGCAGTACTTC. This sequence encodes CASSLDLGTSGDEQYF.

The chain couples TRBV28 to TRBJ2-7, with D perhaps TRBD1 (5 bases). Deletions cut 7 bases from V and 0 bases from J, with 10 bases between. The germline V gene has CDR1 MDHEN and CDR2 SYDVKM. This CDR3 spans 13 amino acids. The CDR3 nucleotides read TGTGCCAGCACCAGGACAAACTCCTACGAGCAGTACTTC. Protein: CASTRTNSYEQYF.

The chain links TRBV6-5 to TRBJ1-1, with no clear D. Trimming took off 4 bases at V and 4 bases at J, with 10 bases between the two ends. The germline V gene encodes CDR1 MNHEY and CDR2 SVGAGI. The CDR3 is made up of 13 amino acids. The CDR3 DNA sequence: TGTGCCAGCAGTTTTGCCCGTAGCACTGAAGCTTTCTTT. Residues: CASSFARSTEAFF.

The V gene is TRBV5-4, the J gene TRBJ2-2, with D possibly matching TRBD2 (5 bases). The V gene's germline CDR1 is SGHNT and CDR2 YYREEE (reference sequence). Between the trimmed V and J ends, which lost 2 bases and 2 bases, there was a span of 10 bases. The CDR3 totals 15 residues. The CDR3 sequence: CASSFGDRNTGELFF. For the CDR3, the DNA is TGTGCCAGCAGCTTCGGGGATCGTAACACCGGGGAGCTGTTTTTT.

The chain employs TRBV19 and TRBJ1-3; no clear D. The germline V gene encodes CDR1 LNHDA and CDR2 SQIVND (reference sequence). With 1 base removed from V and 4 bases from J, the gap between germline ends came to 8 bases. The CDR3 is 14 residues long. The DNA of the CDR3 is TGTGCCAGTAGTATAGGAGGTCTGGGAAACACCATATATTTT. Protein sequence: CASSIGGLGNTIYF.

The rearrangement links TRBV5-8 to TRBJ2-3; 9 bases agree with TRBD1. The germline gives CDR1 SGHTS, CDR2 YDEGEE. The V gene end was trimmed by 3 bases and the J gene end by 4 bases; junction bases not matched to a gene: 3. This CDR3 comprises 14 residues. The CDR3 nucleotides read TGTGCCAGCAGCTGGAGGACAGGGGCAGATACGCAGTATTTT. Encoded protein: CASSWRTGADTQYF.

This clone was found a few times. J is TRBJ2-1 and V is TRBV3-1 (or the pseudogene TRBV3-2); TRBD2 matches 7 bases. Germline V gene data show CDR1 as LGHDT and CDR2 as YNNKEL (reference sequence). CDR3 size: 14 residues. J gave up 9 bases and V 1 base, and 6 bases lay outside the gene matches. The CDR3: CASSQVLGTTEQFF. As DNA, the CDR3 is TGTGCCAGCAGCCAAGTCCTCGGGACTACTGAGCAGTTCTTC.

The CDR3 sequence: CASSAQPRVNTEAFF. The DNA for the CDR3 is TGTGCCAGCAGCGCCCAACCGAGGGTGAACACTGAAGCTTTCTTT. This chain connects TRBV9 to TRBJ1-1; no reliable D call. The CDR3 runs to 15 residues. V lost 3 bases and J lost 0, with 12 bases in between. CDR1 SGDLS and CDR2 YYNGEE come from the germline V gene.

The chain links TRBV12-3 or TRBV12-4 to TRBJ2-1; 8 nucleotides line up with TRBD2. The junction had 8 bases not matched to a gene; V was cut back by 9 bases and J by 7 bases. The CDR3 runs to 13 residues. CDR3 nucleotides: TGTGCCAGTAGGACTAGCCTGCGGAATGAGCAGTTCTTC. Its translation: CASRTSLRNEQFF.

The chain is built from TRBV27 and TRBJ2-3, with 9 bases fitting TRBD2. The CDR3 totals 15 residues. Trimming cost V 5 bases and J 7 bases; bases outside gene matches: 10. CDR1 is MNHEY, CDR2 SMNVEV, per germline (reference sequence). CDR3 loop: CASSQEAGGSYTQYF. CDR3 nucleotide sequence: TGTGCCAGCAGTCAAGAAGCGGGAGGTTCATATACGCAGTATTTT.

The V and J genes are TRBV7-6 and TRBJ1-5; a possible D gene is TRBD1 (5 bases). Germline loops: CDR1 SGHVS, CDR2 FNYEAQ. Trimming left V 4 bases short and J 6 bases short, with 16 bases between. CDR3 size: 15 residues. The CDR3 protein is CASSYLPGSGQPQHF. As DNA, the CDR3 is TGTGCCAGCAGCTATCTCCCAGGGTCTGGTCAGCCCCAGCATTTT.

This chain links TRBV29-1 with TRBJ2-7; the match to TRBD1 covers 9 bases. This CDR3 region has 15 residues. Looked up from germline, CDR1 is SQVTM and CDR2 is ANQGSEA. Trimming took 4 bases from V and 4 from J; bases not matched to a gene: 11. The chain's CDR3 is CSVVPPGQGEYEQYF. The CDR3 coding sequence is TGCAGCGTTGTTCCACCGGGACAGGGAGAGTACGAGCAGTACTTC.

The chain carries TRBV3-1 (or the pseudogene TRBV3-2) and TRBJ2-5, with 8 bases that match TRBD1. The CDR3 length is 20 residues. V lost 2 bases, J lost 7 bases, and 24 bases stayed unmatched. CDR1 and CDR2 (germline): LGHDT, YNNKEL (reference sequence). In DNA form, the CDR3 reads TGTGCCAGCAGCCAACCCCGGAGGACCCAGGGGGCGTGGGGTTTAGTGACCCAGTACTTC. Its protein product is CASSQPRRTQGAWGLVTQYF.

The rearrangement links TRBV7-8 to TRBJ1-2, with D unclear. Trimming cost V 1 base and J 2 bases, with 8 bases left between them. The CDR3 length is 14 residues. CDR1 is SGHVS, CDR2 FQNEAQ, per germline. In DNA, the CDR3 is TGTGCCAGCAGCTTAGAACGAGGGAACTATGGCTACACCTTC. Protein: CASSLERGNYGYTF.